Listed here is a single T cell receptor beta chain. What it binds is unknown. The record originates from a study of T cell responses to AZD1222 COVID-19 vaccine. Study results and caveats: Clonal diversity was possibly underestimated; the donors were predominantly white British and more often female. Regions left unmutated in variants are reportedly the target of nearly half of spike-specific TCRs. Spike-specific TCR repertoires showed rising breadth and depth after two AZD1222 doses. The repertoires were collected only after the peak T cell response.

The CDR3 runs to 12 residues. Trimming removed 6 bases from V and 7 bases from J, with 10 bases in between. Sequencing was performed with immunoSEQ multiplex PCR; in TCRdb, only in-frame clones are kept and a portion is missing. The table lists fewer than 85,000 clones, more than 75% of them singletons. The clonotype originates from an adult who received the AZD1222 COVID-19 vaccine. The sample consisted of peripheral blood, taken 28 days after the second AZD1222 dose. The chain carries TRBV12-3 or TRBV12-4 and TRBJ2-4; no firm D call. CDR3 amino acids: CASSFTRNIQYF. DNA for the CDR3: TGTGCCAGCAGCTTTACCCGGAACATTCAGTACTTC.